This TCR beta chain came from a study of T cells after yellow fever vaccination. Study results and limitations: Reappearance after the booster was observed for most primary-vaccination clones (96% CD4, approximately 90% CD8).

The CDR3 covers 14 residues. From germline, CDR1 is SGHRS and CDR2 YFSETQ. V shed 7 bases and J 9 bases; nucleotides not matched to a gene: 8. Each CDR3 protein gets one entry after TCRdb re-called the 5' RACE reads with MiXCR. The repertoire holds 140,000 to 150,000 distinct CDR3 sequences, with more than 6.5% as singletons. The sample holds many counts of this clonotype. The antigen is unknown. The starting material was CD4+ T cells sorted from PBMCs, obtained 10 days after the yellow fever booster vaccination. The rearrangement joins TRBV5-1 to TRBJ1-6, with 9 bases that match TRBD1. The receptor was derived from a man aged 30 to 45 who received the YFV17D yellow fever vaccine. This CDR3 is CASGVGQGRSPLHF. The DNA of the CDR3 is TGCGCCAGCGGGGTCGGACAGGGGCGTTCACCCCTCCACTTT.